The clone carrying this TCR beta chain was picked up a small number of times. The sample comes from a study of T cell responses to AZD1222 COVID-19 vaccine. The method was immunoSEQ multiplex PCR; TCRdb's version includes in-frame clones alone and lacks a portion of them. The data show tens of thousands of clones, 81% seen once. The starting material was peripheral blood, obtained 28 days after the second AZD1222 dose. This TCR was sampled from an adult who received the AZD1222 COVID-19 vaccine.

This chain's CDR3 is CATSRGRGVGKLFF. The DNA for the CDR3 is TGTGCCACCAGCAGAGGCCGGGGGGTTGGGAAACTGTTTTTT. The J gene is TRBJ1-4, the V gene TRBV15; TRBD1 might be the D (5 bases). Germline-derived CDR1 and CDR2 are LNHNV and YYDKDF (reference sequence). This CDR3 is built from 14 residues. Deletions cut 1 base from V and 11 bases from J, with 14 bases between.